The next 27 T cell receptor beta chains were all read from a single sample in a study of blood T cells in healthy people across ages. Through a sample-barcoded 5' primer and a J-beta primer mix, a second PCR was run for roughly 6 to 11 cycles. TCRdb called the 5' RACE reads again in MiXCR, with one record for every CDR3 protein. The table includes some 1,800,000 distinct CDR3 sequences, 35% to 50% detected once. The sample consisted of blood. These receptors were obtained from a human donor in good health.

This chain joins TRBV4-2 and TRBJ2-5; 8 bases agree with TRBD1. The DNA end is more similar to TRBJ2-7, so the J call may be wrong. The CDR3 is 16 residues long. In germline, CDR1 is LGHNA, CDR2 YNFKEQ. CDR3 sequence: CASSQGGQGFAYEQYF. The CDR3 DNA sequence: TGTGCCAGCAGCCAAGGAGGACAGGGCTTTGCCTACGAGCAGTACTTC.

A word on this clonotype: One junction end disagrees with the germline gene, perhaps due to a read error. This chain uses TRBV4-2 with TRBJ2-3; D not resolved. The CDR3 runs to 15 residues. Germline CDR1 reads LGHNA; CDR2 reads YNFKEQ. In DNA form, the CDR3 reads TGTGCCAGCAGCCAAGATGGACGTCCCGCAGATACGCGGTATTTT. This encodes CASSQDGRPADTRYF.

The V and J genes are TRBV3-1 and TRBJ2-7; D remains ambiguous. CDR1 and CDR2 (germline): LGHDT, YNNKEL (reference sequence). The V gene lost 2 bases and the J gene lost 3 bases, with 8 bases spanning the gap. The CDR3 has 13 amino acids. CDR3 sequence: CASSQIGLYEQYF. In nucleotides, the CDR3 is TGTGCCAGCAGCCAAATCGGGCTCTACGAGCAGTACTTC.

The V gene is TRBV20-1, the J gene TRBJ2-5, with 8 bases identical to TRBD1. CDR1 and CDR2 (germline): DFQATT, SNEGSKA (reference sequence). V shed 6 bases and J 3 bases; nucleotides not matched to a gene: 12. This CDR3 contains 15 residues. CDR3 protein: CSAIRGQGAEETQYF. The CDR3 region has the DNA TGCAGTGCGATCCGTGGGCAGGGGGCGGAAGAGACCCAGTACTTC.

This clonotype was recorded once. V and J are TRBV14 and TRBJ1-2; no clear D. V lost 1 base and J 6 bases, leaving 6 bases between the germline ends. The CDR3 totals 12 residues. CDR1 is SGHDN and CDR2 is FVKESK in the germline V gene. DNA for the CDR3: TGTGCCAGCAGCCAAGGTTTTGATGGCTACACCTTC. Its protein is CASSQGFDGYTF.

The rearrangement joins TRBV7-2 to TRBJ2-2; tentatively, D is TRBD2 (6 bases). This CDR3 has 14 residues. V was pared by 5 bases and J by 6 bases, with 13 bases between. Germline V CDR1 and CDR2: SGHTA, FQGNSA. This CDR3 is CASSLLGGSGELFF. CDR3 bases: TGTGCCAGCAGCCTCCTGGGGGGTTCCGGGGAGCTGTTTTTT.

Concerning this clonotype itself: At one end, the junction sequence differs from germline, possibly due to a read error. The rearrangement joins TRBV7-7 to TRBJ2-5; TRBD1 agrees at 9 bases. The length of the CDR3 is 16 residues. CDR1 SSHAT and CDR2 FNYEAQ come from the germline V gene (reference sequence). Here the CDR3 reads CASSSALGTGPKTQYF. The CDR3 nucleotides are TGTGCTAGCAGCTCCGCCCTAGGGACAGGGCCTAAGACCCAGTACTTC.

Notes on this clonotype: Compared with germline, one end of the junction differs, possibly owing to a read error. The chain links TRBV4-3 to TRBJ1-2, with a tentative D call TRBD1 (6 bases). In germline, CDR1 is LGHNA, CDR2 YSLEER. CDR3 length equals 16 residues. DNA of the CDR3: TGCGCCAGCAGCCGCGAACTACGGACAGCACTTTATGGCCACACCTTC. This sequence encodes CASSRELRTALYGHTF.

This rearrangement joins TRBV7-2 to TRBJ2-5, with TRBD2 matching 13 bases. There are 16 residues in the CDR3. Germline CDR1 SGHTA, CDR2 FQGNSA. The trim removed 4 bases at V and 3 bases at J, leaving 5 bases unmatched. DNA of the CDR3: TGTGCCAGCAGCTCCTTACTAGCGGGGGGGAAAGAGACCCAGTACTTC. Protein: CASSSLLAGGKETQYF.

This clonotype was seen a few times. The chain recombines TRBV12-3 or TRBV12-4 with TRBJ2-7; D might be TRBD1 (5 bases). The germline V and J ends were trimmed by 3 bases and 5 bases, with 14 bases remaining between them. There are 14 residues in the CDR3. Written as DNA, the CDR3 is TGTGCCAGCAGTTTTTTAGGGGATAGGAACGAGCAGTACTTC. It specifies CASSFLGDRNEQYF.

This chain joins TRBV6-4 and TRBJ1-1, with a weak D call TRBD1 (6 bases). Germline CDR1 MRHNA, CDR2 SNTAGT. CDR3 length: 18 amino acids. V lost 3 bases, J lost 4 bases, and 24 bases lay in between. The CDR3 bases are TGTGCCAGCAGTGAGACCCCGTTGGCAGGGGAATTGGGCACTGAAGCTTTCTTT. This sequence encodes CASSETPLAGELGTEAFF.

This chain connects TRBV20-1 to TRBJ1-2; no clear D. The CDR3 is made up of 12 amino acids. The germline V and J ends were trimmed by 3 bases and 6 bases, with 11 bases remaining between them. CDR1 is DFQATT, CDR2 SNEGSKA, per germline (reference sequence). The CDR3 sequence: CSASPSSHGYTF. The CDR3 bases are TGCAGTGCTAGTCCTTCGAGCCATGGCTACACCTTC.

This clonotype was counted at least ten times. V usage is TRBV25-1 and J usage is TRBJ2-1; D call uncertain. Trimming removed 4 bases from V and 3 bases from J, with 13 bases in between. The CDR3 consists of 15 residues. The germline CDR1 and CDR2 sequences are MGHDK and SYGVNS. The CDR3 nucleotides read TGTGCCAGCAGTGGTATCCTGGGGTACTACAATGAGCAGTTCTTC. Translation gives CASSGILGYYNEQFF.

J is TRBJ2-2 and V is TRBV4-3, with TRBD1 matching over 9 bases. Trimming at V came to 4 bases and at J to 4 bases, leaving 1 base not matched to a gene. Per the germline V gene, CDR1 is LGHNA and CDR2 is YSLEER. The CDR3 has 14 amino acids. DNA of the CDR3: TGCGCCAGCAGCCGGGGACAGGGCACCGGGGAGCTGTTTTTT. The encoded protein is CASSRGQGTGELFF.

CDR3 coding DNA: TGTGCCAGCAGTTTGTGGGGACAGGGATTTGATTCACCCCTCCACTTT. Its translation: CASSLWGQGFDSPLHF. The chain couples TRBV27 to TRBJ1-6; 9 positions match TRBD1. The CDR3 runs to 16 residues. V lost 3 bases to trimming and J lost 8 bases; unmatched junction nucleotides: 8. In germline, CDR1 is MNHEY, CDR2 SMNVEV (reference sequence).

The gene calls are TRBV2 and TRBJ1-1; 9 nucleotides agree with TRBD1. Trimming at V came to 2 bases and at J to 5 bases, leaving 12 bases not matched to a gene. The CDR3 runs to 17 residues. Germline loops: CDR1 SNHLY, CDR2 FYNNEI. CDR3 nucleotides: TGTGCCAGCAGTGAACACCCGGGGACAGGGAAAGGAACTGAAGCTTTCTTT. Protein product: CASSEHPGTGKGTEAFF.

This clonotype was counted ten times or more. The rearrangement uses TRBV6-5 and TRBJ2-7, with D hard to call. CDR3 length: 14 amino acids. CDR1 MNHEY and CDR2 SVGAGI come from the germline V gene. V was clipped by 0 bases and J by 0 bases, with 6 bases between them. The CDR3 DNA sequence: TGTGCCAGCAGTTACTCCCAGGCCTCCTACGAGCAGTACTTC. It codes for CASSYSQASYEQYF.

In its sample, this clonotype was seen a few times. CDR3 region: CSAQTGGTEAFF. Written as DNA, the CDR3 is TGCAGTGCTCAAACAGGGGGGACTGAAGCTTTCTTT. This rearrangement joins TRBV20-1 to TRBJ1-1; 8 bases fit TRBD1. V was clipped by 5 bases and J by 5 bases; unmatched bases: 4. Per germline, CDR1 DFQATT and CDR2 SNEGSKA (reference sequence). The CDR3 has 12 amino acids.

The rearrangement uses TRBV7-2 and TRBJ2-1, with D hard to call. The V end lost 0 bases, the J end lost 7 bases, and 13 bases lay between the germline ends. The CDR3 spans 15 residues. Per germline, CDR1 SGHTA and CDR2 FQGNSA. In nucleotides, the CDR3 is TGTGCCAGCAGCTTAGCCCGGCTGGGCCTTAATGAGCAGTTCTTC. It codes for CASSLARLGLNEQFF.

The rearrangement joins TRBV20-1 to TRBJ2-3; 9 positions agree with TRBD1. Germline CDR1 reads DFQATT; CDR2 reads SNEGSKA (reference sequence). The CDR3 contains 16 residues. V lost 5 bases to trimming and J lost 5 bases; unmatched junction nucleotides: 14. The CDR3 region is CSALIVGQGFQDTQYF. The DNA of the CDR3 is TGCAGTGCTCTGATCGTTGGACAGGGGTTTCAAGATACGCAGTATTTT.

The CDR3 DNA reads TGTGCCAGCAGCTTAGGGGCAGGTCAGACGCGCAATCAGCCCCAGCATTTT. This sequence encodes CASSLGAGQTRNQPQHF. The V gene is TRBV5-6, the J gene TRBJ1-5, with D possibly TRBD1 on 5 matching bases. The germline V gene encodes CDR1 SGHDT and CDR2 YYEEEE. V lost 2 bases and J 2 bases, leaving 17 bases between the germline ends. This CDR3 is built from 17 residues.

Remarks on this clonotype: With a much larger clone just one base away, this may be a read error. The chain joins TRBV11-2 to TRBJ2-1; 9 positions match TRBD1. The CDR3 consists of 14 residues. V shed 3 bases and J 13 bases; nucleotides not matched to a gene: 10. Germline V gene lookup returns CDR1 SGHAT and CDR2 FQNNGV. The DNA for the CDR3 is TGTGCCAGCAGCTTGGGGACAGGGAAGGAGACCCAGTTCTTC. Its protein is CASSLGTGKETQFF.

Details on this clonotype: A junction end diverges from the germline sequence, so it may reflect a read error. The chain has TRBV29-1 and TRBJ2-1, with 7 bases fitting TRBD1. Germline V gene lookup returns CDR1 SQVTM and CDR2 ANQGSEA. The CDR3 is made up of 13 amino acids. As DNA, the CDR3 is TGCAGCGTTATTCTCGACAGGGACAACGAGCAGTTCTTC. Translating gives CSVILDRDNEQFF.

This chain uses TRBV27 with TRBJ1-2; tentatively, D is TRBD1 (6 bases). The V gene's germline CDR1 is MNHEY and CDR2 SMNVEV (reference sequence). This CDR3 is 14 amino acids long. Trimming took off 6 bases at V and 6 bases at J, with 17 bases between the two ends. The CDR3 protein is CASRNTDSFHGYTF. The CDR3 DNA sequence: TGTGCCAGCAGAAACACGGACAGCTTTCATGGCTACACCTTC.

The chain links TRBV5-1 to TRBJ1-5; maybe TRBD1 (6 bases). Trimming removed 0 bases from V and 2 bases from J, with 15 bases in between. The CDR3 is 17 amino acids. CDR1 SGHRS and CDR2 YFSETQ come from the germline V gene. The CDR3 protein is CASSLDGFGGRNQPQHF. The DNA of the CDR3 is TGCGCCAGCAGCTTGGATGGGTTCGGGGGGCGCAATCAGCCCCAGCATTTT.

The chain joins TRBV29-1 to TRBJ2-7; D unresolved. Deletions cut 0 bases from V and 7 bases from J, with 10 bases between. The CDR3 covers 12 residues. The germline V gene encodes CDR1 SQVTM and CDR2 ANQGSEA. Here the CDR3 DNA reads TGCAGCGTTGAAGATCACGGCAGTGAGCAGTACTTC. Translating gives CSVEDHGSEQYF.

This clonotype appeared a few times. The chain couples TRBV6-9 to TRBJ2-5; D remains unclear. Germline V gives CDR1 MNHGY, CDR2 SVAAGI. CDR3 length equals 11 residues. Trimming took 10 bases from V and 0 from J, leaving 6 bases between them. In DNA form, the CDR3 reads TGTGCCACCCCGTACCAAGAGACCCAGTACTTC. This codes for CATPYQETQYF.